These T cell receptor beta chains were read from a single sample in a study of blood T cell repertoires in COVID-19. Only in-frame clones appear in the TCRdb table, and some are missing; sequencing was by immunoSEQ multiplex PCR. This table holds about 410,000 clones, around nine tenths found once. The source material was peripheral blood. The receptors were gathered from a woman in her 40s with COVID-19, enrolled during active disease. The CDR3 runs from the conserved cysteine through the conserved F or W. D genes are given only for firm matches. Clone size, where shown, is once, few, many, or a class for clones that have expanded.

size,V,J,D,DNA,CDR3
.,TRBV9,TRBJ1-4,.,TGTGCCAGCAGCGTTGGCCCCAATGAAAAACTGTTTTTT,CASSVGPNEKLFF
.,TRBV7-9,TRBJ2-1,TRBD1,TGTGCCAGCAGCTTAACAGCCCCGGGACAGGGGATTTCCTACAATGAGCAGTTCTTC,CASSLTAPGQGISYNEQFF
.,TRBV7-3,TRBJ1-6,.,TGTGCCAGCAGCTTATATGATTCACCCCTCCACTTT,CASSLYDSPLHF
.,TRBV27,TRBJ1-4,.,TGTGCCAGCAGACCGGCGACACGGGGGGTGGGAGAACTGTTTTTT,CASRPATRGVGELFF
.,TRBV6-6,TRBJ1-2,.,TGTGCCAGCACCCCCCTTGGACTGAGGAACTATGGCTACACCTTC,CASTPLGLRNYGYTF
.,TRBV19,TRBJ1-1,.,TGTGCCAGTAGTATAGGAAGGGGAGGCACTGAAGCTTTCTTT,CASSIGRGGTEAFF
.,TRBV11-2,TRBJ2-1,.,TGTGCCAGCAGCTTAGGGTCCCAGGGTTATTACAATGAGCAGTTCTTC,CASSLGSQGYYNEQFF
.,TRBV28,TRBJ1-3,TRBD1,TGTGCCAGCAGTTTGGCAGGGGGCTCTGGAAACACCATATATTTT,CASSLAGGSGNTIYF
.,TRBV11-3,TRBJ2-3,.,TGTGCCAGCAGCTTTGACATCAGCACAGATACGCAGTATTTT,CASSFDISTDTQYF
.,TRBV12-3/TRBV12-4,TRBJ2-5,.,TGTGCCAGCAGTTTGGCAAAAGAGACCCAGTACTTC,CASSLAKETQYF
.,TRBV6-5,TRBJ1-1,.,TGTGCCAGCAGACGGACATTGACGAACACTGAAGCTTTCTTT,CASRRTLTNTEAFF
.,TRBV6-5,TRBJ1-2,.,TGTGCCAGGAGGCCGGGGTCAAAATGGTATGGCTACACCTTC,CARRPGSKWYGYTF
.,TRBV19,TRBJ1-2,.,TGTGCCAGTAAGGCGGGGGGGCGCTACTATGGCTACACCTTC,CASKAGGRYYGYTF
.,TRBV25-1,TRBJ2-3,TRBD2,TGTGCCAGCAGTGGGACTAGCGGGACAAGCACAGATACGCAGTATTTT,CASSGTSGTSTDTQYF
.,TRBV18,TRBJ1-1,.,TGTGCCAGCTCACCAAAGAGGCGGCAGTTGAACACTGAAGCTTTCTTT,CASSPKRRQLNTEAFF
.,TRBV27,TRBJ1-5,.,TGTGCCAGCAGTTTATGGGGGGGGGCTGGGCAGCCCCAGCATTTT,CASSLWGGAGQPQHF
few,TRBV28,TRBJ2-2,TRBD2,TGTGCCAGCAGTGCCGGACTAGCGGGGGGGATCGGGGAGCTGTTTTTT,CASSAGLAGGIGELFF
few,TRBV6-2/TRBV6-3,TRBJ2-2,TRBD1,TGTGCCAGCAGTAGGACAGGGGGTGACACCGGGGAGCTGTTTTTT,CASSRTGGDTGELFF
.,TRBV7-3,TRBJ2-7,.,TGTGCCAGCAGCCTGATAGGGGGGGCGGTGAAGTACTTC,CASSLIGGAVKYF
.,TRBV19,TRBJ1-6,.,TGTGCCAGTAGTCTCGATAATTCACCCCTCCACTTT,CASSLDNSPLHF
.,TRBV2,TRBJ2-2,TRBD1,TGTGCCAGCAGCCCTAGGACAGGGGGCGCCACCGGGGAGCTGTTTTTT,CASSPRTGGATGELFF
.,TRBV10-3,TRBJ2-1,.,TGTGCCATCAGTGCAAATTACAATGAGCAGTTCTTC,CAISANYNEQFF
few,TRBV7-2,TRBJ1-1,TRBD1,TGTGCCAGCAGCTTTCGACAGGGAGGGAACACTGAAGCTTTCTTT,CASSFRQGGNTEAFF
.,TRBV27,TRBJ2-7,.,TGTGCCAGCAGGAGGGCAGGGGCGATTAGCTCCTACGAGCAGTACTTC,CASRRAGAISSYEQYF
.,TRBV19,TRBJ1-5,TRBD1,TGTGCCAGTAGATCCCCCGGACAGGGTTATCAGCCCCAGCATTTT,CASRSPGQGYQPQHF
.,TRBV7-2,TRBJ1-4,TRBD1,TGTGCCAGCAGCTCAGGGGGCGCCCAGGAAAAACTGTTTTTT,CASSSGGAQEKLFF
once,TRBV6-6,TRBJ2-7,TRBD2,TGTGCCAGCAGTTACGTACTAGCGGGAGGATCCTACGAGCAGTACTTC,CASSYVLAGGSYEQYF
once,TRBV7-2,TRBJ2-7,.,TGTGCCAGCAGCTTAGCGCGGGCGGGGTCTGAGCAGTACTTC,CASSLARAGSEQYF
.,TRBV7-9,TRBJ2-1,TRBD1,TGTGCCAGCAGCTTAGCCGGGACAGACTCCTACAATGAGCAGTTCTTC,CASSLAGTDSYNEQFF
.,TRBV7-6,TRBJ1-5,.,TGTGCCAGCAGTGAGGGGGAGTTAAGGGATCAGCCCCAGCATTTT,CASSEGELRDQPQHF
few,TRBV27,TRBJ1-6,.,TGTGCCAGCAGTTCAGACTTTCGGGTTAATAATTCACCCCTCCACTTT,CASSSDFRVNNSPLHF
.,TRBV5-1,TRBJ1-2,.,TGCGCCAGCAGCTTTTTCCCCGGCTATGGCTACACCTTC,CASSFFPGYGYTF
.,TRBV11-1,TRBJ2-7,TRBD1,TGTGCCAGCAGCTTAGCCGGGACAGGGGGGTATGAGCAGTACTTC,CASSLAGTGGYEQYF
.,TRBV7-9,TRBJ1-2,.,TGTGCCAGCAGCTTAGGGCCGGAGGCGCCCCCGGAGGGCTACACCTTC,CASSLGPEAPPEGYTF
.,TRBV28,TRBJ1-4,TRBD1,TGTGCCAGCAACCCTACAGGGGGGGATGAAAAACTGTTTTTT,CASNPTGGDEKLFF
.,TRBV7-9,TRBJ2-3,TRBD2,TGTGCCAGCAGCCCTCCGGTGGCTAGCGGGAGGGGCACAGATACGCAGTATTTT,CASSPPVASGRGTDTQYF
.,TRBV10-3,TRBJ1-3,.,TGTGCCATCAGTGAATCAACGAGCTCTGGAAACACCATATATTTT,CAISESTSSGNTIYF
.,TRBV6-5,TRBJ2-7,TRBD1,TGTGCCAGCAGTTACCCCGGGACAGACGAGCAGTACTTC,CASSYPGTDEQYF
.,TRBV28,TRBJ1-6,.,TGTGCCAGCGGGGACATCAATTCACCCCTCCACTTT,CASGDINSPLHF
.,TRBV29-1,TRBJ1-1,.,TGCAGCGCCCCCGACGGGGGGGTTGAGGGCACTGAAGCTTTCTTT,CSAPDGGVEGTEAFF
few,TRBV5-1,TRBJ1-6,TRBD1,TGCGCCAGCAGCTTGTGGGACAGTAATTCACCCCTCCACTTT,CASSLWDSNSPLHF